This T cell receptor (beta chain) was recovered during a study of metastatic and nonmetastatic thyroid tumors. Notes on the study in general: Significantly greater TCR beta diversity was reportedly found in malignant thyroid tumors than in benign nodules (in blood and tumor).

TCRdb re-clonotyped the PCR reads through MiXCR. This table holds 15,000 to 20,000 clones, about 29% found once. This clone was observed a single time. Its antigen is currently unknown. Before thyroid surgery, none of the patients had received any treatment. With 0 bases removed from V and 4 bases from J, the gap between germline ends came to 10 bases. CDR1 is SGHKS and CDR2 is YYEKEE in the germline V gene (reference sequence). The CDR3 spans 15 residues. The sample consisted of tumor tissue. This chain joins TRBV5-5 and TRBJ2-2; the D is unclear. The sequence came from a male donor with papillary thyroid cancer or a benign thyroid nodule (not recorded which). Some clones in this sample may be carry-over from other donors' samples. The CDR3 sequence is CASSLGGIPTGELFF. The CDR3 region has the DNA TGTGCCAGCAGCTTGGGTGGGATACCCACCGGGGAGCTGTTTTTT.